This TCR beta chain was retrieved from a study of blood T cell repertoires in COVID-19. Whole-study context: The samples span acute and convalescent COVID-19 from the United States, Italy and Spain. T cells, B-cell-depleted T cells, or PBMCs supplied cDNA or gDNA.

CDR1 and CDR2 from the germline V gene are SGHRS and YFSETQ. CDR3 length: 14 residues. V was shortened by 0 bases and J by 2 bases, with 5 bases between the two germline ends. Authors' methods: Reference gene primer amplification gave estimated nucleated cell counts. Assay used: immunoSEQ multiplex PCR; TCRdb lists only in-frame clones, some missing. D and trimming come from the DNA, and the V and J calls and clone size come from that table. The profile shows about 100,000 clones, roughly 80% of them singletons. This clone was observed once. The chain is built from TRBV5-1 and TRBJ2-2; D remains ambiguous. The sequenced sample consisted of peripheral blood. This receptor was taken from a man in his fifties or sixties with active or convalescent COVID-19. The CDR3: CASSLGVNTGELFF. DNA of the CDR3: TGCGCCAGCAGCTTGGGAGTTAACACCGGGGAGCTGTTTTTT.